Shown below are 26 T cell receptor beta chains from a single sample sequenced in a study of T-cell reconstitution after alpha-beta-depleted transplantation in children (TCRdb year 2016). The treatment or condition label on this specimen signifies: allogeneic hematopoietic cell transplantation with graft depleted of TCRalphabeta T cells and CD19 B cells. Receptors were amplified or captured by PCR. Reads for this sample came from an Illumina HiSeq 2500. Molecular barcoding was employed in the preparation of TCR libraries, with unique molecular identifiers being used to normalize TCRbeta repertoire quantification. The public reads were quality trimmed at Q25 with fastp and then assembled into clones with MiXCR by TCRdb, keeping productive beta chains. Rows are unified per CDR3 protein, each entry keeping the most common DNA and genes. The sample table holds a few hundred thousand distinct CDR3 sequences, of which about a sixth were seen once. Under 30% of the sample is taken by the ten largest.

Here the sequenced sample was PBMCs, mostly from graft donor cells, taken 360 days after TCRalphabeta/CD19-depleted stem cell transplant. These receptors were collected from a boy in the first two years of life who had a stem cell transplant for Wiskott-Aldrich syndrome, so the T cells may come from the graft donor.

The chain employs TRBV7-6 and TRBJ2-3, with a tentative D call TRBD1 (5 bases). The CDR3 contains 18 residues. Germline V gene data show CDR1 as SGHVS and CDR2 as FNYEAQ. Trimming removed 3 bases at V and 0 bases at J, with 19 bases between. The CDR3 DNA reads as TGTGCCAGCAGCTTCCCCATGGACAACCCCTTTAGCACAGATACGCAGTATTTT. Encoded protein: CASSFPMDNPFSTDTQYF.

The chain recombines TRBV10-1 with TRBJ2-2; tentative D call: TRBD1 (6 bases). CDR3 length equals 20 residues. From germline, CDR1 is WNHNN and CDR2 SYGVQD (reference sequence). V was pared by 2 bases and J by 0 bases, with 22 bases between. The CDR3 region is CASSERVLVRTVTNTGELFF. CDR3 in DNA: TGCGCCAGCAGTGAGCGCGTTCTGGTTCGGACAGTTACGAACACCGGGGAGCTGTTTTTT.

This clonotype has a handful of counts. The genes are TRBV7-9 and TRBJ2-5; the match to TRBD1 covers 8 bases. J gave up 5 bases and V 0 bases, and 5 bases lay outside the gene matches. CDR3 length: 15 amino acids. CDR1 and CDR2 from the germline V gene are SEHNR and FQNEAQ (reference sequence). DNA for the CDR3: TGTGCCAGCAGCTTAGCCCGCAGGGGGCAGGAGACCCAGTACTTC. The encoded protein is CASSLARRGQETQYF.

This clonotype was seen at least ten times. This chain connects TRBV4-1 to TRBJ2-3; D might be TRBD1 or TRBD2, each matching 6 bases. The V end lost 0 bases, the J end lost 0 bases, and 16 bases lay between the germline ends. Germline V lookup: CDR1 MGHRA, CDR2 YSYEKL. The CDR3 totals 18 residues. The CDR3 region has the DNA TGCGCCAGCAGCCAAGAGGATCCGGGGGCGGAAAGCACAGATACGCAGTATTTT. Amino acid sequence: CASSQEDPGAESTDTQYF.

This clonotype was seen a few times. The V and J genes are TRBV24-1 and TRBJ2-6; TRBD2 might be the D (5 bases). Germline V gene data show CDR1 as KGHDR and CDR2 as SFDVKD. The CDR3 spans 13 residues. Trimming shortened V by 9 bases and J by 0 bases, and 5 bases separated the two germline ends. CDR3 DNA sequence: TGTGCCACCGGAGGCTCTGGGGCCAACGTCCTGACTTTC. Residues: CATGGSGANVLTF.

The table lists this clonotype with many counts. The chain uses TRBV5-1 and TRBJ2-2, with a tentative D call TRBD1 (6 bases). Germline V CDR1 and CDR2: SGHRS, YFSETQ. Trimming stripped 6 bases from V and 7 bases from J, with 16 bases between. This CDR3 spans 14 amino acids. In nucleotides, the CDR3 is TGCGCCAGCACTTTCGGGACAACCGGCGGGGAGCTGTTTTTT. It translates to CASTFGTTGGELFF.

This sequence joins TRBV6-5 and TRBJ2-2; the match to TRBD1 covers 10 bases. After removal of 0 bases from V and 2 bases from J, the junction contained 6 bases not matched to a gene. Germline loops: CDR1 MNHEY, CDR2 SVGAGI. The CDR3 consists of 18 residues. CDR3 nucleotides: TGTGCCAGCAGTTACTCGACCGGACAGGGGGGAAACACCGGGGAGCTGTTTTTT. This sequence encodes CASSYSTGQGGNTGELFF.

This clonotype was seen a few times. CDR3 protein: CASSQDKVSSSYEQYF. The CDR3 coding sequence is TGTGCCAGCAGCCAAGACAAGGTGAGCTCCTCCTACGAGCAGTACTTC. V usage is TRBV3-1 and J usage is TRBJ2-7; D not resolved. This CDR3 is built from 16 residues. Germline-derived CDR1 and CDR2 are LGHDT and YNNKEL (reference sequence). Trimming removed 0 bases at V and 0 bases at J, with 12 bases between.

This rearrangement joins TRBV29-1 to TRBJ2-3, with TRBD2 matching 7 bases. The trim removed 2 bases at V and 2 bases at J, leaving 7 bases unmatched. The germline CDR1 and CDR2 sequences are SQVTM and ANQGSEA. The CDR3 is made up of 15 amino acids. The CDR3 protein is CSVERLAATTDTQYF. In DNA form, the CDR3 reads TGCAGCGTTGAAAGGCTAGCGGCGACCACAGATACGCAGTATTTT.

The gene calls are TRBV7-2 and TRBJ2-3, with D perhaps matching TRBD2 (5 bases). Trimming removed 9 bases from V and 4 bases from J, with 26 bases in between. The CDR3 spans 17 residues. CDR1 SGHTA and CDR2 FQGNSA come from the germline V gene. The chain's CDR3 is CASSLTAGGSFADTQYF. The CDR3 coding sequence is TGTGCCAGTTCTCTAACCGCGGGTGGTAGTTTTGCAGATACGCAGTATTTT.

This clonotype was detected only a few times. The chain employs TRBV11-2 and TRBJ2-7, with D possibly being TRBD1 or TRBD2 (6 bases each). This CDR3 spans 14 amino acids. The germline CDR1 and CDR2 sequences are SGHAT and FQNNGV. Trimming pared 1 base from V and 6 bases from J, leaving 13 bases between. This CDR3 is CASSLAWGAGEQYF. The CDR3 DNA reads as TGTGCCAGCAGCTTAGCTTGGGGGGCGGGCGAGCAGTACTTC.

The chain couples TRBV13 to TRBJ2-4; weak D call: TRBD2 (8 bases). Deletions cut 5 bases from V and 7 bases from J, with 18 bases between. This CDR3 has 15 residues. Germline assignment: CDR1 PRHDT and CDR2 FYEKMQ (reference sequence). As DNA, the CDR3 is TGTGCCAGCAGCGCACAGGGGACTAGGAAGAACATTCAGTACTTC. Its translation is CASSAQGTRKNIQYF.

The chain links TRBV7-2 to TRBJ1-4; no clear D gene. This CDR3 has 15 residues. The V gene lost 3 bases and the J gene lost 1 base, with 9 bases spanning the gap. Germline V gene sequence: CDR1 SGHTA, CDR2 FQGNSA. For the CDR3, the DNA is TGTGCCAGCAGCTTCCGGGCCCTAACTAATGAAAAACTGTTTTTT. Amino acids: CASSFRALTNEKLFF.

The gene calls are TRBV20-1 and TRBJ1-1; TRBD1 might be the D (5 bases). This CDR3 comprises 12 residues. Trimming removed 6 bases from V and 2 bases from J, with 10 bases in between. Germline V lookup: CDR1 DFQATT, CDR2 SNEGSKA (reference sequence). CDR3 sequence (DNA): TGCAGTGCACCCAGGGCCAACACTGAAGCTTTCTTT. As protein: CSAPRANTEAFF.

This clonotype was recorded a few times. CDR3 protein: CASSYWAGGGETQYF. The DNA of the CDR3 is TGTGCCAGCAGTTACTGGGCGGGAGGGGGTGAGACCCAGTACTTC. This rearrangement joins TRBV6-5 to TRBJ2-5; 9 bases are a match to TRBD2. The CDR3 is 15 amino acids. Germline-derived CDR1 and CDR2 are MNHEY and SVGAGI. Losses at the gene ends were 1 base for V and 5 bases for J; bases not matched to a gene: 5.

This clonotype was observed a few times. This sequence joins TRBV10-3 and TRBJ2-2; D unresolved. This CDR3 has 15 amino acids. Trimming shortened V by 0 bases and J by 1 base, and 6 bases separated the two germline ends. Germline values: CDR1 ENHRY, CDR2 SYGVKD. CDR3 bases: TGTGCCATCAGTGAGTCTAGACAGAACACCGGGGAGCTGTTTTTT. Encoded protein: CAISESRQNTGELFF.

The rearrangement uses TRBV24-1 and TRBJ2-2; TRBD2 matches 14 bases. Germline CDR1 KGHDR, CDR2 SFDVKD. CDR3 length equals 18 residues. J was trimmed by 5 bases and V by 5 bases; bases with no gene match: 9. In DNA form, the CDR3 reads TGTGCCACCAGTGCCCGGACTAGCGGGAGGTCCCTGACCGGGGAGCTGTTTTTT. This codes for CATSARTSGRSLTGELFF.

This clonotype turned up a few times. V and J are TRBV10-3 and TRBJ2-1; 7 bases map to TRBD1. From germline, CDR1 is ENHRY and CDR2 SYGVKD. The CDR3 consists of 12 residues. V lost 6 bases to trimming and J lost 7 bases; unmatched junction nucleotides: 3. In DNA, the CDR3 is TGTGCCATCAGCAAGACAGGGAATGAGCAGTTCTTC. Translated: CAISKTGNEQFF.

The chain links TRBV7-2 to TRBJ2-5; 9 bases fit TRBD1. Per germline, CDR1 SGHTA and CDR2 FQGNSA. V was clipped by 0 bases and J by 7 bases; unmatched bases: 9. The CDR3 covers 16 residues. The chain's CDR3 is CASSLAPRTGERTQYF. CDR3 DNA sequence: TGTGCCAGCAGCTTAGCGCCGAGGACAGGGGAGCGGACCCAGTACTTC.

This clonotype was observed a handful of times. The CDR3 region has the DNA TGCGCCAGCAGTCCGGGGGGAGGCTGGGAGCTGTTTTTT. It specifies CASSPGGGWELFF. The rearrangement joins TRBV5-1 to TRBJ2-2, with 7 bases fitting TRBD2. V trimming: 5 bases; J trimming: 9 bases; junction bases outside the gene matches: 7. Germline V gives CDR1 SGHRS, CDR2 YFSETQ. This CDR3 spans 13 amino acids.

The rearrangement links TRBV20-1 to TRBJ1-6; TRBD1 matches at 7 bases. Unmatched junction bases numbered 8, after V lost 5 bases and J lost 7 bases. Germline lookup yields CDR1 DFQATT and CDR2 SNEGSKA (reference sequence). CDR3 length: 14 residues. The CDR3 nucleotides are TGCAGTGCTGGGACAGCTAGGAGGAATTCACCCCTCCACTTT. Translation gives CSAGTARRNSPLHF.

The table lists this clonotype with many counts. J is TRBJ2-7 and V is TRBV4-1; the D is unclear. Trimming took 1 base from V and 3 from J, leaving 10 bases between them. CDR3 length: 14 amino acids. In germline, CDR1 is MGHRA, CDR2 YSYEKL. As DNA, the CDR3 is TGCGCCAGCAGCCAAGTCCTGTTAAGCTACGAGCAGTACTTC. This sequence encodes CASSQVLLSYEQYF.

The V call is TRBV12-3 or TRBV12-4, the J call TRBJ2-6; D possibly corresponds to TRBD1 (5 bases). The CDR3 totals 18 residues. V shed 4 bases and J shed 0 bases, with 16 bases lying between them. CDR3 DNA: TGTGCCAGCAGTTCGACAGACCACTGGGTCTCTGGGGCCAACGTCCTGACTTTC. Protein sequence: CASSSTDHWVSGANVLTF.

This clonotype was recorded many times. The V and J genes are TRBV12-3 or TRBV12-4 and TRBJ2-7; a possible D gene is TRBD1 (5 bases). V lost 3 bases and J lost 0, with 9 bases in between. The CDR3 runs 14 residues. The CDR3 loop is CASSFETASYEQYF. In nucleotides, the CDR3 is TGTGCCAGCAGTTTCGAGACAGCCTCCTACGAGCAGTACTTC.

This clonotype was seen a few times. CDR3 in DNA: TGTGCCAGCAGCTATGACGGGAGTAATCCAAAGACCCAGTACTTC. The encoded protein is CASSYDGSNPKTQYF. The chain joins TRBV7-2 to TRBJ2-5; possibly TRBD2 for D (6 bases). The germline gives CDR1 SGHTA, CDR2 FQGNSA. Trimming shortened V by 4 bases and J by 6 bases, and 18 bases separated the two germline ends. The length of the CDR3 is 15 residues.

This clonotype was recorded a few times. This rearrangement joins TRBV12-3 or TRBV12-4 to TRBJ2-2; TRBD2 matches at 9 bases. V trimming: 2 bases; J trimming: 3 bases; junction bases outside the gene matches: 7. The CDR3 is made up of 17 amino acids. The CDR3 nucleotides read TGTGCCAGCAGTTTATCCTTAGCGGGAGCTCACACCGGGGAGCTGTTTTTT. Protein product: CASSLSLAGAHTGELFF.